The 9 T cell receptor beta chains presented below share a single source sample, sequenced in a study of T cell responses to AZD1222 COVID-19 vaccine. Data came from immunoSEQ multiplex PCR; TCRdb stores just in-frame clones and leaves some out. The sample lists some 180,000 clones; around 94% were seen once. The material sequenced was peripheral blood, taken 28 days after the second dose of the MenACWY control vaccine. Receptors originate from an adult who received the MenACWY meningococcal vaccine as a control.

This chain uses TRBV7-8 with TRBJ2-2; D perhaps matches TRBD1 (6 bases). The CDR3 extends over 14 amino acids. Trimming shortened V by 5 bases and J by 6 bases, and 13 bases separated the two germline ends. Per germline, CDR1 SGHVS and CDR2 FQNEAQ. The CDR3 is CASSPTGIPGELFF. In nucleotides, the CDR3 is TGTGCCAGCAGCCCTACAGGGATCCCCGGGGAGCTGTTTTTT.

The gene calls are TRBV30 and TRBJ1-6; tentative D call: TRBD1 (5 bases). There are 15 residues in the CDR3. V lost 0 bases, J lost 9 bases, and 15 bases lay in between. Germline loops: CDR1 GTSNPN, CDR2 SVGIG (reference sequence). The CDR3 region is CAWSVRGTLGSPLHF. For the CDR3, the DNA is TGTGCCTGGAGTGTTAGAGGGACCCTCGGTTCACCCCTCCACTTT.

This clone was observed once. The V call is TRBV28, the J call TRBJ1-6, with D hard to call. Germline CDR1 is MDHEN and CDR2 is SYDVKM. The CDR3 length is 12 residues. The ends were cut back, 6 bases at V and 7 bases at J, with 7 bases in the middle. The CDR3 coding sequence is TGTGCCAGCAGACCGAGGAATTCACCCCTCCACTTT. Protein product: CASRPRNSPLHF.

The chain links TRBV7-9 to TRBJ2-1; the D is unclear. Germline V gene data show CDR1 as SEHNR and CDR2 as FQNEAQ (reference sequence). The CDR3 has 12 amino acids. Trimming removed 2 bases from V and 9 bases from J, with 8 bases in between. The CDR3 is CASSLTPAEQFF. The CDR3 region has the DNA TGTGCCAGCAGCTTAACACCAGCTGAGCAGTTCTTC.

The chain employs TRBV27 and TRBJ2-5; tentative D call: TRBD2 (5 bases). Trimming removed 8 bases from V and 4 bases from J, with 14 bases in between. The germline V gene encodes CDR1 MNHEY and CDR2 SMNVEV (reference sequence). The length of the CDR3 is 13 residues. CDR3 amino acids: CASSTRVRETQYF. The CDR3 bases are TGTGCCAGCTCAACGCGGGTTCGAGAGACCCAGTACTTC.

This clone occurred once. CDR3 sequence (DNA): TGCAGTGCTACGGACAAGAACACCTTC. This encodes CSATDKNTF. The gene calls are TRBV20-1 and TRBJ1-2; possible D gene TRBD1, 5 bases. Germline assignment: CDR1 DFQATT and CDR2 SNEGSKA (reference sequence). The CDR3 is made up of 9 amino acids. Trimming took 4 bases from V and 12 from J, leaving 9 bases between them.

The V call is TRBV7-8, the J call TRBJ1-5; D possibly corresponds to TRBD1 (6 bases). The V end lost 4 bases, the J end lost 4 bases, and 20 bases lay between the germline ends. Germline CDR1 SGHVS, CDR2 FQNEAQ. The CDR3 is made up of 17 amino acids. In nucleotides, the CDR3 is TGTGCCAGCAGCTGGGGGGCCGCCGGGACGGAGAATCAGCCCCAGCATTTT. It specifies CASSWGAAGTENQPQHF.

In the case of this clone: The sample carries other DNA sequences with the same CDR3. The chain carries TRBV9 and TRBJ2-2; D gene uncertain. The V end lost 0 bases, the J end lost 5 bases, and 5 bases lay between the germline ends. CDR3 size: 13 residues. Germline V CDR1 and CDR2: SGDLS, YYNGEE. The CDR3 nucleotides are TGTGCCAGCAGCGTAGGGGGTACCGGGGAGCTGTTTTTT. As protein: CASSVGGTGELFF.

The CDR3 region has the DNA TGTGCCAGTAGTATTGCACGGGATACGCAGTATTTT. Translating gives CASSIARDTQYF. The V gene is TRBV19, the J gene TRBJ2-3, with D unclear. The CDR3 is made up of 12 amino acids. V was cut by 3 bases and J by 6 bases, with 7 bases left in between. Germline assignment: CDR1 LNHDA and CDR2 SQIVND (reference sequence).